This TCR beta chain was profiled in a study of blood T cell repertoires in COVID-19. The V end lost 0 bases, the J end lost 6 bases, and 6 bases lay between the germline ends. The CDR3 has 13 amino acids. In germline, CDR1 is LGHDT, CDR2 YNNKEL (reference sequence). This clone has only a few counts. The protocol was immunoSEQ multiplex PCR, while the TCRdb copy is restricted to in-frame clones and leaves out a portion. The sample records more than 100,000 clones, 81% being singletons. V is TRBV3-1 (or the pseudogene TRBV3-2) and J is TRBJ2-1, with D hard to call. This clonotype originated in a woman in her sixties with active or convalescent COVID-19. Sequencing was performed on peripheral blood. The CDR3 loop is CASSQDRSNEQFF. DNA for the CDR3: TGTGCCAGCAGCCAAGATCGGTCCAATGAGCAGTTCTTC.